The rows below give T cell receptor beta chains drawn from one sample of a study of response to subunit inactivated influenza vaccine. TCRdb passed the RT-PCR reads through MiXCR, listing each CDR3 protein once. This table holds more than 600,000 distinct CDR3 sequences, approximately 18% found once. The input for sequencing was PBMCs from blood, taken 4 to 6 days after vaccination. Receptor source: a man aged 45-65 years who received an inactivated influenza vaccine. The CDR3 runs from the conserved cysteine through the conserved F or W. Each record gives: clone size, V gene, J gene, D gene, CDR3 DNA, CDR3 protein. D genes are given only for firm matches. Clone size appears in some rows only: once, few, many, or a class for an expanded clone.

>many|TRBV5-5|TRBJ2-7|.
TGTGCCAGCAGCCGAGCGGGTATCGAGCAGTACTTC
CASSRAGIEQYF
>.|TRBV5-1|TRBJ2-2|TRBD1
TGCGCCAGCAGTCGGCAGGGGGCAAACACCGGGGAGCTGTTTTTT
CASSRQGANTGELFF
>many|TRBV6-5|TRBJ2-1|TRBD1
TGTGCCAGCAGTTACTCCGGGACAGGGGCAATCAATGAGCAGTTCTTC
CASSYSGTGAINEQFF
>.|TRBV3-1|TRBJ2-7|.
TGTGCCAGCAGCCATCCTGGGGAGCGGACAACCTACGAGCAGTACTTC
CASSHPGERTTYEQYF
>few|TRBV25-1|TRBJ1-4|.
TGTGCCAGCAGTGAAGCTGGGGCGCGGGCTAATGAAAAACTGTTTTTT
CASSEAGARANEKLFF
>.|TRBV24-1|TRBJ1-2|.
TGTGCCACCAGTGATTTAACAGCTCCTGGCTACACCTTC
CATSDLTAPGYTF
>few|TRBV6-5|TRBJ2-3|.
TGTGCCAGCAGTTCCGCAGCGGTGGCAACGCAGTATTTT
CASSSAAVATQYF
>few|TRBV7-8|TRBJ1-5|.
TGTGCCAGCAGCTTTGACAGACCAGATCAGCCCCAGCATTTT
CASSFDRPDQPQHF
>.|TRBV5-1|TRBJ2-1|.
TGCGCCAGCAGCGCAGGGGAGGGGATCTCCTACAATGAGCAGTTCTTC
CASSAGEGISYNEQFF
>.|TRBV6-2/TRBV6-3|TRBJ2-7|TRBD1
TGTGCCAGCAGTTACACCCACAGGGGCATACGTTACGAGCAGTACTTC
CASSYTHRGIRYEQYF
>few|TRBV20-1|TRBJ2-5|TRBD1
TGCAGTGACAACGACAGGGGGCAAGAGACCCAGTACTTC
CSDNDRGQETQYF
>few|TRBV12-3/TRBV12-4|TRBJ2-5|.
TGTGCCAGCAAATCATCACCAGGGATTTCGGAGACCCAGTACTTC
CASKSSPGISETQYF
>.|TRBV20-1|TRBJ2-5|TRBD1
TGCAGTGCTGGCAGGGACAGTCCCCCCCCCCAGTACTTC
CSAGRDSPPPQYF
>few|TRBV7-8|TRBJ1-5|TRBD1
TGTGCCAGCAGAAAGGGGGACAGGGACAATCAGCCCCAGCATTTT
CASRKGDRDNQPQHF
>once|TRBV6-2/TRBV6-3|TRBJ2-3|TRBD2
TGTGCCAGCAGCCCCCCCAGGTTTAGCGGGCGCACAGATACGCAGTATTTT
CASSPPRFSGRTDTQYF
>many|TRBV12-3/TRBV12-4|TRBJ1-1|.
TGTGCCAGCAGTTGGGGCTCGAACACTGAAGCTTTCTTT
CASSWGSNTEAFF
>.|TRBV29-1|TRBJ2-7|TRBD1
TGCAGCGTCCGGACCCCCTACCGGGACAGGGGGCTGGACGAGCAGTACTTC
CSVRTPYRDRGLDEQYF
>few|TRBV29-1|TRBJ1-4|.
TGCAGCGTTCCTTTGGACGGCGAAAAACTGTTTTTT
CSVPLDGEKLFF
>few|TRBV27|TRBJ2-5|.
TGTGCCAGCAGTTTATTAGGGCCCGGGGACCAGGGGACCCAGTACTTC
CASSLLGPGDQGTQYF
>.|TRBV20-1|TRBJ1-1|TRBD1
TGCAGTGCTAGAGATATCCCAGGACAGGGTCATTCTCGGAACACTGAAGCTTTCTTT
CSARDIPGQGHSRNTEAFF
>many|TRBV12-3/TRBV12-4|TRBJ2-1|TRBD2
TGTGCCAGCAGTTTGGGACTAGCGGGAGGGGATGAGCAGTTCTTC
CASSLGLAGGDEQFF
>many|TRBV20-1|TRBJ2-1|.
TGCAGTGCCCCCTTCCATGAGCAGTTCTTC
CSAPFHEQFF
>.|TRBV20-1|TRBJ2-3|.
TGCAGTGCTAGGAGAGCGGCGCTGGGAGATACGCAGTATTTT
CSARRAALGDTQYF
>few|TRBV9|TRBJ2-1|TRBD2
TGTGCCAGCAGCGTAGGTAGCGGGAGTGAGCAGTTCTTC
CASSVGSGSEQFF
>.|TRBV10-2|TRBJ1-1|.
TGCGCCAGCAGTGAGATTAGGGCCCGAGATACTGAAGCTTTCTTT
CASSEIRARDTEAFF
>many|TRBV30|TRBJ2-2|.
TGTGCCCGAAGGTACACCGGGGAGCTGTTTTTT
CARRYTGELFF
>few|TRBV11-2|TRBJ1-5|.
TGTGCCAGCAGCCGCGGGCGGGCGGGGAATCAGCCCCAGCATTTT
CASSRGRAGNQPQHF
>.|TRBV6-5|TRBJ1-4|.
TGTGCCAGCAGTTACTCGTCATTGGCTTCTAATGAAAAACTGTTTTTT
CASSYSSLASNEKLFF
>many|TRBV29-1|TRBJ2-7|.
TGCAGCGTTGAAGTCGCCCAAGTGGCGTACTTC
CSVEVAQVAYF
>.|TRBV9|TRBJ2-2|.
TGTGCCAGCAGCGTAGATACGGGCGGGGAGCTGTTTTTT
CASSVDTGGELFF
>.|TRBV7-2|TRBJ1-5|.
TGTGCCAGCAGCTTAGGAGGACAAAGCAATCAGCCCCAGCATTTT
CASSLGGQSNQPQHF
>once|TRBV11-2|TRBJ2-1|.
TGTGCCAGCAGCCCTGCGAGCCTGGGATATGAGCAGTTCTTC
CASSPASLGYEQFF
>.|TRBV20-1|TRBJ2-3|.
TGCAGTGCTAGCCGTACAGTGCCCTTCACAGATACGCAGTATTTT
CSASRTVPFTDTQYF